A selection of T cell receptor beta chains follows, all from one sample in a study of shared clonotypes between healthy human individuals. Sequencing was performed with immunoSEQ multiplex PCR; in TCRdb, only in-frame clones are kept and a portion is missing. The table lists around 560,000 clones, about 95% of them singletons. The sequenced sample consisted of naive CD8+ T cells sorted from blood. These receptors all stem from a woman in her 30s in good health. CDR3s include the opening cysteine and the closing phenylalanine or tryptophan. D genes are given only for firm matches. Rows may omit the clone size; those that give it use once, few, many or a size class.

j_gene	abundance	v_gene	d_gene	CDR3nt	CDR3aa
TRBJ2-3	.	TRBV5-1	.	TGCGCCAGCAGCTTGGAGGGAATTGGCACAGATACGCAGTATTTT	CASSLEGIGTDTQYF
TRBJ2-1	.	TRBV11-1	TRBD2	TGTGCCAGCAGCTCGGCGGGAGGGCCCTACAATGAGCAGTTCTTC	CASSSAGGPYNEQFF
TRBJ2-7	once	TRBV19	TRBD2	TGTGCCACCGGACTAGCGGGCTACGAGCAGTACTTC	CATGLAGYEQYF
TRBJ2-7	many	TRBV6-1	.	TGTGCCAGCAGTGAGGAAGTACAGGTAGAGTACGAGCAGTACTTC	CASSEEVQVEYEQYF
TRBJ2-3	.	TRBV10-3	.	TGTGCCATCCGGGACTCGCATACGGATACGCAGTATTTT	CAIRDSHTDTQYF
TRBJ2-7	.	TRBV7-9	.	TGTGCCAGCAGCCATGCGTTCGAGCAGTACTTC	CASSHAFEQYF
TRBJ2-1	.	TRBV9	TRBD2	TGTGCCAGCAGCGTAGGTACTAGCGGGAGTGGAGAGCAGTTCTTC	CASSVGTSGSGEQFF
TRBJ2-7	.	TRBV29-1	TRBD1	TGCAGCGTCAGACAGGGGCAAAACGAGCAGTACTTC	CSVRQGQNEQYF
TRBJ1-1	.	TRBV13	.	TGTGCCAGCAGCTTAAGGTCGGAGAACACTGAAGCTTTCTTT	CASSLRSENTEAFF
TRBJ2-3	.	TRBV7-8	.	TGTGCCAGCAGCCCGAGATTATCTGGAGGGGACGGAACAGATACGCAGTATTTT	CASSPRLSGGDGTDTQYF
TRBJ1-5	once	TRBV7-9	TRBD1	TGTGCCAGCAGCCTAGGGGCGACAGGGTCGAGCAATCAGCCCCAGCATTTT	CASSLGATGSSNQPQHF
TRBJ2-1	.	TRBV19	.	TGTGCCAGTAGTATAGAGGTAGCGGAGGCGGAAAATGAGCAGTTCTTC	CASSIEVAEAENEQFF
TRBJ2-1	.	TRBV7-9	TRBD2	TGTGCCAGCAGCTCCCCCGCGAGCGGGAGATCGGGTGAGCAGTTCTTC	CASSSPASGRSGEQFF
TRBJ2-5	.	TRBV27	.	TGTGCCAGCAGCGACGGCCAAGAGACCCAGTACTTC	CASSDGQETQYF
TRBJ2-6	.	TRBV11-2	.	TGTGCCAGCAGCTTAATTGGAGTGGGTGGGGCCAACGTCCTGACTTTC	CASSLIGVGGANVLTF
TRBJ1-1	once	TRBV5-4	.	TGTGCCAGCAGCTTCGGCGGGAACACTGAAGCTTTCTTT	CASSFGGNTEAFF
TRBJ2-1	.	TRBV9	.	TGTGCCAGCAGCAATAGCGACTCCTACAATGAGCAGTTCTTC	CASSNSDSYNEQFF
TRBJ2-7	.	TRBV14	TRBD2	TGTGCCAGCAGCCATGTACTAGCGGGAGAATACGAGCAGTACTTC	CASSHVLAGEYEQYF
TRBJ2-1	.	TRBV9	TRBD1	TGTGCCAGCAGCGTATTTTACGGGACAGGGCACAATGAGCAGTTCTTC	CASSVFYGTGHNEQFF
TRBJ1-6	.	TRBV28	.	TGTGCCAGCAGTTTATTTAGCGGTATACCAAATTCACCCCTCCACTTT	CASSLFSGIPNSPLHF
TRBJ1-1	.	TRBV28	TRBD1	TGTGCCAGCAGTTTAGAGACAGGGATTAACACTGAAGCTTTCTTT	CASSLETGINTEAFF
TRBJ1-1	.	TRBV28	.	TGTGCCAGCAGTTTAGGAGACCAGTTGAACACTGAAGCTTTCTTT	CASSLGDQLNTEAFF
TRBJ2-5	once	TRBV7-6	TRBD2	TGTGCCAGCAGCCCACGGACTAGCGGGTCTGGGGCCCAGTACTTC	CASSPRTSGSGAQYF
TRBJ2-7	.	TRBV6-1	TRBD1	TGTGCCAGCAGTTCTGGACAGGGGTCCTACGAGCAGTACTTC	CASSSGQGSYEQYF
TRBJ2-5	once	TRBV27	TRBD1	TGTGCCAGCAGTTTGGGGACAGGGGGAGAGACCCAGTACTTC	CASSLGTGGETQYF
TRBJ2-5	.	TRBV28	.	TGTGCCAGCAGTCCCCCCAAGGGAGGTGGGAGCACGGGGCAAGAGACCCAGTACTTC	CASSPPKGGGSTGQETQYF
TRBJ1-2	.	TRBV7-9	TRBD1	TGTGCCAGCAGCTTAACCATCCGCCGGGACAGAGATAACTATGGCTACACCTTC	CASSLTIRRDRDNYGYTF
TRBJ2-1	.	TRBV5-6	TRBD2	TGTGCCAGCAGCTTGGGGGGACTAGCGGGGAATGAGCAGTTCTTC	CASSLGGLAGNEQFF
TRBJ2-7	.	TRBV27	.	TGTGCCAGCAGTCCGCAACCGTCCTACGAGCAGTACTTC	CASSPQPSYEQYF
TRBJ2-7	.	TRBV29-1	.	TGCAGCGTTGCCGGATCGGACTCGTTAACCTACGAGCAGTACTTC	CSVAGSDSLTYEQYF
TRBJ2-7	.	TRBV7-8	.	TGTGCCAGCAGCTTAGGGGAACCCTCCTACGAGCAGTACTTC	CASSLGEPSYEQYF
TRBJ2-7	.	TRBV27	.	TGTGCCAGCAGTTTAAGTCTAGCCATGAGGGCCGAGCAGTACTTC	CASSLSLAMRAEQYF
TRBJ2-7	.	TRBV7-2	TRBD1	TGTGCCAGCAGCCAAGACAGGGAGTACGAGCAGTACTTC	CASSQDREYEQYF
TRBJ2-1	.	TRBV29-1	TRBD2	TGCAGCGTTGAAGGACTAGCGGGAATATTTTTTCAGGAGCAGTTCTTC	CSVEGLAGIFFQEQFF
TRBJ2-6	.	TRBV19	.	TGTGCCAGTAGTATAGTCGTATCTGGGGCCAACGTCCTGACTTTC	CASSIVVSGANVLTF
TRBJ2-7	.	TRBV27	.	TGTGCCAGCAGCCTTATGTCTTATAGGGACGAGCAGTACTTC	CASSLMSYRDEQYF
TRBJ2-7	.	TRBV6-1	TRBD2	TGTGCCAGCAGTGATTGGGCGCGACTAGCGGTGCCTAGCTCCTACGAGCAGTACTTC	CASSDWARLAVPSSYEQYF
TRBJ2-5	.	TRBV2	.	TGTGCCAGCAGTGCCCGGGCACTCCTGGGCCAAGAGACCCAGTACTTC	CASSARALLGQETQYF
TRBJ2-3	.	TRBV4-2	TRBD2	TGTGCCAGCAGCCAAGAATGGACTAGAGAGGTCCCAGATACGCAGTATTTT	CASSQEWTREVPDTQYF
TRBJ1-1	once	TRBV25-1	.	TGTGCCAGCAGCCCAAGGGGCAGAGGAGGACCTGAAGCTTTCTTT	CASSPRGRGGPEAFF
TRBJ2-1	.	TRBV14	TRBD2	TGTGCCAGCAGCCAAGGGCTAGCGGGAGGCGGGGGGAATGAGCAGTTCTTC	CASSQGLAGGGGNEQFF
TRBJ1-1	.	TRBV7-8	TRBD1	TGTGCCAGCAGCTTACAAACAGGGGATGAAGCTTTCTTT	CASSLQTGDEAFF
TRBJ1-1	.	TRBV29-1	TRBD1	TGCAGCGTTGGGGGGACAGGGAACACTGAAGCTTTCTTT	CSVGGTGNTEAFF
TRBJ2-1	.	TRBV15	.	TGTGCCACGAGGTCCTCTTGGACACTCGACAATGAGCAGTTCTTC	CATRSSWTLDNEQFF
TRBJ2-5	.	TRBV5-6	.	TGTGCCAGCAGCCTCTGGACAGAAGAGACCCAGTACTTC	CASSLWTEETQYF
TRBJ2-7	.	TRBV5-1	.	TGCGCCAGCAGCTTGGGGGAAGGGGCCAAGTACGAGCAGTACTTC	CASSLGEGAKYEQYF
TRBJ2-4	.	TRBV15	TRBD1	TGTGCCACCAGCAGAGATCCGCGGACAGGGAGCATTCAGTACTTC	CATSRDPRTGSIQYF
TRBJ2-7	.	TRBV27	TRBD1	TGTGCCAGCAGGCCCGTAGGGACAGGGCAGTACGAGCAGTACTTC	CASRPVGTGQYEQYF
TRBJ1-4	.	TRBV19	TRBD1	TGTGCCAGTAGCCCTGGACAGGGATTCGTTGAAAAACTGTTTTTT	CASSPGQGFVEKLFF
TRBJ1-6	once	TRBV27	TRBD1	TGTGCCAGCAGTTTGGGCAGGGGGAACGGGAATTCACCCCTCCACTTT	CASSLGRGNGNSPLHF
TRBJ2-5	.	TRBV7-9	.	TGTGCCAGCAGCTTCGGCGGAACCCAAGAGACCCAGTACTTC	CASSFGGTQETQYF
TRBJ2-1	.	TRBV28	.	TGTGCCAGCAGTTTATCTCCAGGGAACAATGAGCAGTTCTTC	CASSLSPGNNEQFF